This entry lists 10 T cell receptor beta chains sequenced from one sample in a study of blood T cell repertoires in COVID-19. TCRdb's copy holds only in-frame clones and misses some; the assay was immunoSEQ multiplex PCR. Of 150,000 to 200,000 clones in the sample, around 84% were seen once. Material: peripheral blood. The receptors stem from a woman aged 80 or older with acute or convalescent COVID-19.

The V and J genes are TRBV5-6 and TRBJ1-2; D unclear. The CDR3 contains 12 residues. Trimming removed 4 bases from V and 5 bases from J, with 9 bases in between. In germline, CDR1 is SGHDT, CDR2 YYEEEE. The chain's CDR3 is CASSVTPYGYTF. CDR3 coding DNA: TGTGCCAGCAGCGTTACTCCTTATGGCTACACCTTC. Complete variable domain (other parts from reference TRBV5-6 and TRBJ1-2): DAGVTQSPTHLIKTRGQQVTLRCSPKSGHDTVSWYQQALGQGPQFIFQYYEEEERQRGNFPDRFSGHQFPNYSSELNVNALLLGDSALYLCASSVTPYGYTFGSGTRLTVV.

V gene TRBV5-1 combines with J gene TRBJ2-1; 10 nucleotides agree with TRBD2. Germline trimming cut 4 bases from V and 3 bases from J; bases unmatched to any gene: 13. This CDR3 has 18 amino acids. Per germline, CDR1 SGHRS and CDR2 YFSETQ. In nucleotides, the CDR3 is TGCGCCAGCAGCGGGTCCGGGCTAGCGGGGGAAAACTACAATGAGCAGTTCTTC. This codes for CASSGSGLAGENYNEQFF.

The rearrangement uses TRBV27 and TRBJ2-7, with 9 bases identical to TRBD2. J gave up 6 bases and V 6 bases, and 12 bases lay outside the gene matches. This CDR3 comprises 15 residues. The germline CDR1 and CDR2 sequences are MNHEY and SMNVEV (reference sequence). This chain's CDR3 is CASRLTAGGISEQYF. CDR3 nucleotide sequence: TGTGCCAGCAGGTTGACAGCGGGAGGTATCTCCGAGCAGTACTTC.

The genes are TRBV10-3 and TRBJ2-7, with 14 bases matching TRBD2. Germline V gene lookup returns CDR1 ENHRY and CDR2 SYGVKD. J was trimmed by 6 bases and V by 4 bases; bases with no gene match: 8. The CDR3 sequence is 16 residues long. The CDR3 region has the DNA TGTGCCATCAGTGTAGGGACTAGCGGGAGTAGAGGCGAGCAGTACTTC. Translating it yields CAISVGTSGSRGEQYF.

This clone has a handful of counts. V and J are TRBV21-1 and TRBJ2-3; the table names TRBD2, a call not compared with the DNA. TRBV21-1 is a pseudogene locus. The CDR3 has 16 amino acids. CDR3 in DNA: TGTGCCAGCAGCAGACCGACTAGCGGGAGCGCAGATACGCAGTATTTT. Protein product: CASSRPTSGSADTQYF.

This chain uses TRBV19 with TRBJ1-2, with 9 bases fitting TRBD1. The V gene's germline CDR1 is LNHDA and CDR2 SQIVND (reference sequence). CDR3 length equals 14 residues. Trimming removed 3 bases from V and 5 bases from J; junction bases left unmatched: 4. CDR3 nucleotides: TGTGCCAGTAGTATGGGACAGGGAATATATGGCTACACCTTC. Its protein product is CASSMGQGIYGYTF.

V gene TRBV12-3 or TRBV12-4 combines with J gene TRBJ1-2, with 9 bases aligning to TRBD1. V shed 6 bases and J 8 bases; nucleotides not matched to a gene: 7. The CDR3 is 13 residues long. The CDR3 is CASSYGTGFGYTF. In DNA form, the CDR3 reads TGTGCCAGCAGCTACGGGACAGGGTTCGGCTACACCTTC.

The gene calls are TRBV18 and TRBJ1-2; D remains unclear. Germline V gene lookup returns CDR1 KGHSH and CDR2 LQKENI. The germline V and J ends were trimmed by 5 bases and 4 bases, with 14 bases remaining between them. The CDR3 has 14 residues. This CDR3 reads CASSSTGVPYGYTF. As DNA, the CDR3 is TGTGCCAGCTCATCAACCGGGGTCCCCTATGGCTACACCTTC.

J is TRBJ2-5 and V is TRBV3-1 (or the pseudogene TRBV3-2), with 14 bases lining up with TRBD2. The V and J ends lost 6 bases and 5 bases, in that order; junction bases with no gene match: 8. The CDR3 totals 16 residues. Germline CDR1 LGHDT, CDR2 YNNKEL (reference sequence). CDR3 residues: CASRPKGLAGVETQYF. The CDR3 nucleotides read TGTGCCAGCAGACCAAAGGGACTAGCGGGAGTGGAGACCCAGTACTTC.

This chain uses TRBV5-1 with TRBJ2-5; no reliable D call. Trimming left V 4 bases short and J 0 bases short, with 7 bases between. This CDR3 comprises 13 residues. Germline CDR1 is SGHRS and CDR2 is YFSETQ. The CDR3 spells CASSVRDQETQYF. CDR3 nucleotide sequence: TGCGCCAGCAGCGTACGGGACCAAGAGACCCAGTACTTC.